This paragraph reports one T cell receptor beta chain. Its antigen is not known. This may be a read error, as it is one base from a much larger clone. In TCRdb, the RT-PCR reads were re-called with MiXCR into one record per CDR3 protein. Seen here are 170,000 or so distinct CDR3 sequences, around 10% observed once, and the top ten hold 35% to 40%. The data are from a study of response to subunit inactivated influenza vaccine. Study-level findings and limits: Authors suggested each seasonal flu vaccination may recruit only limited numbers of new T cells.

The CDR3 covers 13 residues. Germline V CDR1 and CDR2: MNHEY, SMNVEV (reference sequence). The sequences come from CD8+ T cells sorted from PBMCs, collected 23 months after vaccination. The TCR sequence derives from a man between 50 and 69 years old who received an inactivated influenza vaccine. The V and J genes are TRBV27 and TRBJ2-4; 7 nucleotides match TRBD1. The CDR3 region is CASSQYRGDIQNF. In nucleotides, the CDR3 is TGTGCCAGCAGCCAATACAGGGGTGACATTCAGAACTTC.